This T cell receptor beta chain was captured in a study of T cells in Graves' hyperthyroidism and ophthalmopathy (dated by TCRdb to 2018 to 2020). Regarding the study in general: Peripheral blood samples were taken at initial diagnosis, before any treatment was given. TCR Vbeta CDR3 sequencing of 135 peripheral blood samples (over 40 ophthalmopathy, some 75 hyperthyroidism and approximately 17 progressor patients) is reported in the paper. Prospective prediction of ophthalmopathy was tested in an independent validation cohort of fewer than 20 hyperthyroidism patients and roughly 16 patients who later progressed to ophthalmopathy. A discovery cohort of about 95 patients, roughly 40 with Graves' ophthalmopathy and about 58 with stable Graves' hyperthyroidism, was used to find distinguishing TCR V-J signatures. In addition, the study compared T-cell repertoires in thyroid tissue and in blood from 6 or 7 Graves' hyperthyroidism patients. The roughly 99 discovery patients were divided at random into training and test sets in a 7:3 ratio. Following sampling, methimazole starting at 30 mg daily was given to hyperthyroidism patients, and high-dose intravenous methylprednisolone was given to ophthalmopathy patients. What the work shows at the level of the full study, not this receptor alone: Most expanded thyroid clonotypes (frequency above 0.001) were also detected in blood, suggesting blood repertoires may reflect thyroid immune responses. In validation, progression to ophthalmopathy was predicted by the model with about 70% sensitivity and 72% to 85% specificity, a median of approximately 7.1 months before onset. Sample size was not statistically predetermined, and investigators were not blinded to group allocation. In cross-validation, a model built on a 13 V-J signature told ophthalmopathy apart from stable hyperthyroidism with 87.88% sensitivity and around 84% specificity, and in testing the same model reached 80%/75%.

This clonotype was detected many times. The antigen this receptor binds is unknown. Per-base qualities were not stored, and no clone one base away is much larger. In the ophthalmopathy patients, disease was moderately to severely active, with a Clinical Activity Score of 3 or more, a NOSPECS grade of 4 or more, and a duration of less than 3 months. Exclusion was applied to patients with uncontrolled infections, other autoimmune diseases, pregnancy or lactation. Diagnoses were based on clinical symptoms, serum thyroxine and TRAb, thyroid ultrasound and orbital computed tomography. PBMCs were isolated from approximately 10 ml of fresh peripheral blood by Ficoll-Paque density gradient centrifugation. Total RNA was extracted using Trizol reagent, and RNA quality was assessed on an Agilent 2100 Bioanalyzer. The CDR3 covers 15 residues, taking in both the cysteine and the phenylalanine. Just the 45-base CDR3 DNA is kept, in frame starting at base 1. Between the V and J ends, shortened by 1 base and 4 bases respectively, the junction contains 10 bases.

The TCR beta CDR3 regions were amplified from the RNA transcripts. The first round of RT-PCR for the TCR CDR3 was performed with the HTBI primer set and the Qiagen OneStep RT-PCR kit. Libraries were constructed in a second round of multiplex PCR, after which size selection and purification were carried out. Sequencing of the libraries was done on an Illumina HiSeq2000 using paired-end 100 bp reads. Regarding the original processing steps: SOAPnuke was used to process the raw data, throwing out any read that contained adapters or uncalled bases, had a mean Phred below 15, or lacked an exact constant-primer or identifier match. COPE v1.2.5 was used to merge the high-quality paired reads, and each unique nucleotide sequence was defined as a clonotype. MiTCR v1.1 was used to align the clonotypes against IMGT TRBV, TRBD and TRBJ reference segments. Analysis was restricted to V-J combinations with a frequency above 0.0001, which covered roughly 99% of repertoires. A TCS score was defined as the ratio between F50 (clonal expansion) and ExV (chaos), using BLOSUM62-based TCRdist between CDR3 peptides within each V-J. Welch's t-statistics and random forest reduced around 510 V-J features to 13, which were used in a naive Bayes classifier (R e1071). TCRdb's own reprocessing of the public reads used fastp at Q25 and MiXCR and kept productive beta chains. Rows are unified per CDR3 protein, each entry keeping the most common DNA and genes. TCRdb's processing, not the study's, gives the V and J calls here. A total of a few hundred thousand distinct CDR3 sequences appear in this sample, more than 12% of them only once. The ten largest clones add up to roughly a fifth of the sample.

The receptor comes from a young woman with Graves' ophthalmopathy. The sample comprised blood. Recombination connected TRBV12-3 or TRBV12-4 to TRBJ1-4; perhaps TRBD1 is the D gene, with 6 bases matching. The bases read TGTGCCAGCAGTTTAGGGGGGCAGATTAATGAAAAACTGTTTTTT. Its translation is CASSLGGQINEKLFF.